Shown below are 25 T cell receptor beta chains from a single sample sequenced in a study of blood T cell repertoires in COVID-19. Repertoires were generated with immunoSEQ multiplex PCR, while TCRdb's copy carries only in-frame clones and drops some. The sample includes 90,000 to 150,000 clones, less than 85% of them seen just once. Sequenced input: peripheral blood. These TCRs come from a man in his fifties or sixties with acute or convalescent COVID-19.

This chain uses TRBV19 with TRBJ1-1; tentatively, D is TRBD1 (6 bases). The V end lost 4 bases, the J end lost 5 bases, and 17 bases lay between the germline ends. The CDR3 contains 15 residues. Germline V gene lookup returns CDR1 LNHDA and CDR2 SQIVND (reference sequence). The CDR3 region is CASSTSRQQGTEAFF. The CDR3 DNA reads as TGTGCCAGTAGTACTTCGCGACAGCAGGGGACTGAAGCTTTCTTT.

CDR3 nucleotide sequence: TGTGCCAGTAGTCCAAACAGGTACAATGAGCAGTTCTTC. Protein: CASSPNRYNEQFF. The V call is TRBV19, the J call TRBJ2-1; D perhaps matches TRBD1 (5 bases). Deletions cut 5 bases from V and 4 bases from J, with 9 bases between. Per the germline V gene, CDR1 is LNHDA and CDR2 is SQIVND (reference sequence). This CDR3 spans 13 amino acids.

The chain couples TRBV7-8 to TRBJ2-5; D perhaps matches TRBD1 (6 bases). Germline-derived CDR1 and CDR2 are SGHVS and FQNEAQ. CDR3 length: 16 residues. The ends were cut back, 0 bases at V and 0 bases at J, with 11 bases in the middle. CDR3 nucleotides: TGTGCCAGCAGCTTAGCGCGGAACAGGGACCAAGAGACCCAGTACTTC. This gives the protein CASSLARNRDQETQYF. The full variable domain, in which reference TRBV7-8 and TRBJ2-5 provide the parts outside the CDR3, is GAGVSQSPRYKVAKRGQDVALRCDPISGHVSLFWYQQALGQGPEFLTYFQNEAQLDKSGLPSDRFFAERPEGSVSTLKIQRTQQEDSAVYLCASSLARNRDQETQYFGPGTRLLVL.

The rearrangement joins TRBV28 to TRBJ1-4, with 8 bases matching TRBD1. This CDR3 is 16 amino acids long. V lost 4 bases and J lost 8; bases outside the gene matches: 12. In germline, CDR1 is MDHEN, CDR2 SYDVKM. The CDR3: CASSSPRQGSREKLFF. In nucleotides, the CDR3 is TGTGCCAGCAGTTCTCCTAGACAGGGGTCAAGGGAAAAACTGTTTTTT. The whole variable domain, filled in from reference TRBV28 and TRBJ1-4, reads DVKVTQSSRYLVKRTGEKVFLECVQDMDHENMFWYRQDPGLGLRLIYFSYDVKMKEKGDIPEGYSVSREKKERFSLILESASTNQTSMYLCASSSPRQGSREKLFFGSGTQLSVL.

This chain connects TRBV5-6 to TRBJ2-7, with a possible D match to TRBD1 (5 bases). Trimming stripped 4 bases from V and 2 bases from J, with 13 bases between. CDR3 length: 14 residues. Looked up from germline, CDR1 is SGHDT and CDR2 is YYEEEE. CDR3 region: CASSPGPVTYEQYF. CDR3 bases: TGTGCCAGCAGCCCAGGGCCGGTTACCTACGAGCAGTACTTC.

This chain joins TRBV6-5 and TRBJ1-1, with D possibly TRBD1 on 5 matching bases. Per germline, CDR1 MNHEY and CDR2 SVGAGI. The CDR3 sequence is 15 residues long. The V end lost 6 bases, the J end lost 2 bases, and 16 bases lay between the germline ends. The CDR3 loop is CASSLLPTGNTEAFF. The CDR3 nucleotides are TGTGCCAGCAGCCTCCTACCAACAGGCAACACTGAAGCTTTCTTT.

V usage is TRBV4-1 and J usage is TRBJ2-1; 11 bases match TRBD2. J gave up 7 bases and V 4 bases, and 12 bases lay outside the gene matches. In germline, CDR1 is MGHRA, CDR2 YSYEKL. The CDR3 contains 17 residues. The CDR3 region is CASSRGGLADLGNEQFF. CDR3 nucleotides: TGCGCCAGCAGCCGCGGGGGACTAGCGGACCTTGGGAATGAGCAGTTCTTC.

The CDR3: CASSQGSLRGSTEAFF. CDR3 sequence (DNA): TGCGCCAGCAGCCAAGGCTCCCTCAGGGGGAGCACTGAAGCTTTCTTT. V and J are TRBV4-1 and TRBJ1-1; 7 bases are shared with TRBD1. V lost 1 base, J lost 4 bases, and 9 bases stayed unmatched. The CDR3 runs 16 residues. Looked up from germline, CDR1 is MGHRA and CDR2 is YSYEKL.

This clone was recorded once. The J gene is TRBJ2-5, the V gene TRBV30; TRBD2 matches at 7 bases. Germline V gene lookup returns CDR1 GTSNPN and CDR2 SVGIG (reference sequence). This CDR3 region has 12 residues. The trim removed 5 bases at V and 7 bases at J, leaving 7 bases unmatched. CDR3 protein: CAWQRGKGTQYF. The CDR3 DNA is TGTGCCTGGCAGCGGGGTAAGGGGACCCAGTACTTC. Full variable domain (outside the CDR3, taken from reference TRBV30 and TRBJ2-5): SQTIHQWPATLVQPVGSPLSLECTVEGTSNPNLYWYRQAAGRGLQLLFYSVGIGQISSEVPQNLSASRPQDRQFILSSKKLLLSDSGFYLCAWQRGKGTQYFGPGTRLLVL.

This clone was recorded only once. The CDR3 DNA reads as TGTGCCAGCAGAGAGACTAGCGGGAAAACTTACGAGCAGTACTTC. Its protein product is CASRETSGKTYEQYF. J is TRBJ2-7 and V is TRBV9, with 11 bases fitting TRBD2. The J segment lost 4 bases and the V segment lost 5 bases, leaving 8 bases of the junction unmatched. This CDR3 comprises 15 residues. Germline V gene lookup returns CDR1 SGDLS and CDR2 YYNGEE.

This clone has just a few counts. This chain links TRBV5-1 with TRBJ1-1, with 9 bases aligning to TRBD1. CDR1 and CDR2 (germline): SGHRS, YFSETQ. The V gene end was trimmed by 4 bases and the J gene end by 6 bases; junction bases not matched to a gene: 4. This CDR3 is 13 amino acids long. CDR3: CASSTGTGPEAFF. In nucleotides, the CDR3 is TGCGCCAGCAGCACCGGGACAGGGCCTGAAGCTTTCTTT.

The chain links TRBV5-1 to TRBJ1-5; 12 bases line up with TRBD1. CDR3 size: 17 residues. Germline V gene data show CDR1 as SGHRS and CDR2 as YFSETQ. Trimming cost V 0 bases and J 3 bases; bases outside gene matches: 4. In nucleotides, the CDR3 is TGCGCCAGCAGCTTGGATGGGACAGGGGGCACCAATCAGCCCCAGCATTTT. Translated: CASSLDGTGGTNQPQHF.

The CDR3 loop is CASKSQGDQPQHF. In nucleotides, the CDR3 is TGTGCCAGCAAGTCCCAGGGGGATCAGCCCCAGCATTTT. The chain links TRBV6-6 to TRBJ1-5, with 7 positions matching TRBD1. J gave up 5 bases and V 7 bases, and 5 bases lay outside the gene matches. Germline loops: CDR1 MNHNY, CDR2 SVGAGI (reference sequence). This CDR3 is 13 amino acids long.

CDR3 amino acids: CASSEAWGLSTF. The CDR3 DNA reads as TGTGCCAGCAGTGAAGCGTGGGGGCTGAGCACCTTC. The chain couples TRBV6-1 to TRBJ1-2, with D perhaps matching TRBD1 (6 bases). Germline V gives CDR1 MNHNS, CDR2 SASEGT. This CDR3 spans 12 amino acids. The germline V and J ends were trimmed by 0 bases and 13 bases, with 12 bases remaining between them.

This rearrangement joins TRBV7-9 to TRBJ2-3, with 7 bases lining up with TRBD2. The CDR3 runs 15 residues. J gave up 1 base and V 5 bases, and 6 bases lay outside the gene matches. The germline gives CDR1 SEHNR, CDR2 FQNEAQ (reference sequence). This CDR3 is CASSHASGRTDTQYF. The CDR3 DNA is TGTGCCAGCAGCCACGCTAGCGGTCGCACAGATACGCAGTATTTT.

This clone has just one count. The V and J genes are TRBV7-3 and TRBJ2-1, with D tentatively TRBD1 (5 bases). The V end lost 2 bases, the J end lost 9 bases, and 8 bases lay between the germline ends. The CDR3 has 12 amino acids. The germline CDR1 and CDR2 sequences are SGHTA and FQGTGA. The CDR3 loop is CASSLPGREQFF. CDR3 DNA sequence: TGTGCCAGCAGCTTACCAGGGCGTGAGCAGTTCTTC.

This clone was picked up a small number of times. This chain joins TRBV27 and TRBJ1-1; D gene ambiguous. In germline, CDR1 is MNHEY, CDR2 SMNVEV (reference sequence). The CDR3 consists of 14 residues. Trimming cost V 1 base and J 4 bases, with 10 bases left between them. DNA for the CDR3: TGTGCCAGCAGTTTATTATCGGGGTCCACTGAAGCTTTCTTT. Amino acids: CASSLLSGSTEAFF.

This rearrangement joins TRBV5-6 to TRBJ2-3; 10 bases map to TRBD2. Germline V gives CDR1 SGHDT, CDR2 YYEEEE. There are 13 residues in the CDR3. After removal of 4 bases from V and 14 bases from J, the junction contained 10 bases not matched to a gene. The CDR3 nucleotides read TGTGCCAGCAGCCCCCTTAGCGGGGGGACGTGGTATTTT. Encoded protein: CASSPLSGGTWYF.

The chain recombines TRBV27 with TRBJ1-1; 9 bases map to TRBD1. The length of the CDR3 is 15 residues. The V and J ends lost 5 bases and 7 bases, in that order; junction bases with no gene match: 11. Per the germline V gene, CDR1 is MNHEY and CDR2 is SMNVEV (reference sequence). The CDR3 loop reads CASSRRPGQGNEAFF. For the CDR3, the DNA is TGTGCCAGCAGTAGACGGCCGGGACAGGGTAATGAAGCTTTCTTT.

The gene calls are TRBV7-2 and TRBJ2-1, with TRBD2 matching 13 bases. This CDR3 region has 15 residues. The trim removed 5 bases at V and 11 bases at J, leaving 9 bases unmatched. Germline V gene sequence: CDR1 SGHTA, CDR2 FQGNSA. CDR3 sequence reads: CASSTGTSGVKQQFF. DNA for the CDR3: TGTGCCAGCAGCACCGGGACTAGCGGGGTAAAACAGCAGTTCTTC.

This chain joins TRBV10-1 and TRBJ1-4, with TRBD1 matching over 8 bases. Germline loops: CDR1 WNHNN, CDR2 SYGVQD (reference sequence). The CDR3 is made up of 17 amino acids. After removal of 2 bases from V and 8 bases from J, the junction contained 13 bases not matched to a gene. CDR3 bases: TGCGCCAGCAGTGAGACCCCCAGGGGGCGCATTTTGGAAAAACTGTTTTTT. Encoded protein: CASSETPRGRILEKLFF.

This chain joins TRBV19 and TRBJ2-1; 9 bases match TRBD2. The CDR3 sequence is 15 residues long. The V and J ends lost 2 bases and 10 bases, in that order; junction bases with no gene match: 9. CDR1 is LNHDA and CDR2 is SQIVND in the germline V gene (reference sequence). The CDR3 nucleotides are TGTGCCAGTAGTATACTAGCGGGAAAAGCTAGCGAGCAGTTCTTC. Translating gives CASSILAGKASEQFF.

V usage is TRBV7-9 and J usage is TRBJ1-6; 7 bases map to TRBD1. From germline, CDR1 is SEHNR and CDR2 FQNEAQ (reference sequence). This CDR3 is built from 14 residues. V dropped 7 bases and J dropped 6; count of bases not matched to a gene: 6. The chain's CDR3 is CASTRDSANSPLHF. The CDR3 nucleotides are TGTGCCAGCACCCGGGACAGTGCTAATTCACCCCTCCACTTT.

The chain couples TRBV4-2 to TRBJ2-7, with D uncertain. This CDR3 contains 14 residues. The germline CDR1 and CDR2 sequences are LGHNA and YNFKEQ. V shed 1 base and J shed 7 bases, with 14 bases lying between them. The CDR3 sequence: CASSQGGFEAEQYF. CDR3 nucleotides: TGTGCCAGCAGCCAAGGAGGATTCGAGGCGGAGCAGTACTTC.

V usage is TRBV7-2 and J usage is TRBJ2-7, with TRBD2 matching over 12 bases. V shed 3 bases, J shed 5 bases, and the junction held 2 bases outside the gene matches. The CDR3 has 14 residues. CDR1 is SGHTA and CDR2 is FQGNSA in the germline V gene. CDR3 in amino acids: CASSLTSGSNEQYF. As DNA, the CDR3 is TGTGCCAGCAGCTTGACTAGCGGGAGTAACGAGCAGTACTTC.